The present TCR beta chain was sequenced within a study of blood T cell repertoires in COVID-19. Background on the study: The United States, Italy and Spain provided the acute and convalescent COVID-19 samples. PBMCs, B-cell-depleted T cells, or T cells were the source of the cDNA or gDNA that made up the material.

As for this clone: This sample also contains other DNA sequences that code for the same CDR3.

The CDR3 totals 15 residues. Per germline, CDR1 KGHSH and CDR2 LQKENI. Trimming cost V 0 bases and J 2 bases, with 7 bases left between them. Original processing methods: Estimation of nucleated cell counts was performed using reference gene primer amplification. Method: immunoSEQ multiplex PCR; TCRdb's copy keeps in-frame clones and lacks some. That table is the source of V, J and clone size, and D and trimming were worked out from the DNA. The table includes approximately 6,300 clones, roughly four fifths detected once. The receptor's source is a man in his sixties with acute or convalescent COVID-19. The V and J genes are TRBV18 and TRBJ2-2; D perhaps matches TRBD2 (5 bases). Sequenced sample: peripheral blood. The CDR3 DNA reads TGTGCCAGCTCACCACCGAGCGGAAACACCGGGGAGCTGTTTTTT. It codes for CASSPPSGNTGELFF. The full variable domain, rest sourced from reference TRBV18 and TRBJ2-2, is NAGVMQNPRHLVRRRGQEARLRCSPMKGHSHVYWYRQLPEEGLKFMVYLQKENIIDESGMPKERFSAEFPKEGPSILRIQQVVRGDSAAYFCASSPPSGNTGELFFGEGSRLTVL.